This record concerns one TCR beta chain sequence. Its antigen is unknown. There are no base qualities to consult, and no much larger clone falls within one base. This entry belongs to a study of blood T cell repertoires in COVID-19 (dated by TCRdb to 2020 to 2021). In the study overall: Collaborator samples came from the United States, Italy and Spain and covered acute and convalescent phases of COVID-19. The prospective study material was composed of cDNA or gDNA derived from T cells, B-cell-depleted T cells, or PBMCs. The dataset comprised deeply sampled blood TCRbeta repertoires from subjects exposed to, actively infected with, or recovered from COVID-19. The repertoires were released in a freely available public database meant as a resource for research on the immune response to SARS-CoV-2. Samples came from the ongoing ImmuneRACE study (first 160 participants) plus 1,254 subjects from 6 global collaborators. Sample metadata almost always included a de-identified subject ID, COVID-19 status, age in years and sex. Where available, HLA class I and class II types were obtained from metadata supplied by the sample provider rather than from assay-based typing. The study at large found these results: How much clinical and demographic metadata was included differed by source and by participant, and the metadata was provided uncurated.

One collaborating source in Seattle enrolled patients during active infection and followed them longitudinally through the course of disease. Each collaborating institution followed its own protocols to collect whole blood in K2EDTA tubes. Collaborator samples were shipped for TCRbeta analysis as frozen whole blood, isolated PBMCs, or DNA extracted from either sample type. The immunoSEQ Assay, a bias-controlled multiplex PCR, was used to amplify TCRbeta CDR3 regions from genomic DNA. The original methods were these. Within the assay, amplification of reference gene primers was used to estimate how many nucleated cells each sample contained. Sequence reads were collapsed and filtered to measure the absolute abundance of every unique TCRbeta CDR3 rearrangement. For each sample, productive Simpson clonality was calculated by taking the square root of Simpson's diversity index across productive rearrangements. This immuneACCESS table, as held by TCRdb, lists in-frame sequences with V and J called but not all clones. Of the missing ones, under half trace to an unresolved V gene in checked studies; the others have no known cause. From that table come the V and J calls and clone size; the DNA was used to work out D and trimming. In this sample the table shows some 130,000 clones, about 89% of which occur a single time. Around 10% of the sample is in the top ten clones.

Clipping removes 0 bases from V and 7 bases from J, with 7 as the unmatched junction base count. CDR1 and CDR2 are read off the germline V gene (reference sequence) as LGHDT and YNNKEL. From the cysteine through the phenylalanine, the CDR3 covers 15 amino acids. Of the read, only the CDR3 DNA is kept; its 45 bases are in frame from base 1. This receptor was identified in a woman between 70 and 85 years old with COVID-19, enrolled during active disease. The sample consisted of peripheral blood. Rearrangement joined TRBV3-1 (or the pseudogene TRBV3-2) to TRBJ2-7, with TRBD1 identical over 9 junction bases. The CDR3 region has the sequence CASSQDTGGVREQYF. The DNA reads as follows: TGTGCCAGCAGCCAAGATACAGGGGGCGTAAGGGAGCAGTACTTC.